This passage covers 32 T cell receptor beta chains from one sample sequenced in a study of cytomegalovirus exposure and HLA in healthy donors. A multiplex PCR was run with 60 Vbeta primers and 13 Jbeta primers. Sequencing used immunoSEQ multiplex PCR; TCRdb keeps in-frame clones, though not all of them. The sample has hundreds of thousands of clones; about 70% are singletons. Sample: PBMCs. The receptors derive from a man between 35 and 55 years old in good health and CMV-seropositive.

The chain recombines TRBV6-6 with TRBJ1-5, with TRBD1 identical over 8 bases. J was trimmed by 12 bases and V by 5 bases; bases with no gene match: 9. CDR3 length: 13 residues. CDR1 is MNHNY and CDR2 is SVGAGI in the germline V gene (reference sequence). CDR3 loop: CASSDNQGALQHF. Written as DNA, the CDR3 is TGTGCCAGCAGTGACAATCAGGGGGCCCTCCAGCATTTT.

This chain uses TRBV19 with TRBJ1-1; D ambiguous. This CDR3 spans 18 amino acids. The germline V gene encodes CDR1 LNHDA and CDR2 SQIVND (reference sequence). With 1 base removed from V and 0 bases from J, the gap between germline ends came to 18 bases. CDR3 loop: CASSIVFFSGKLNTEAFF. The CDR3 DNA reads TGTGCCAGTAGTATAGTATTTTTTAGCGGGAAGCTGAACACTGAAGCTTTCTTT. Complete variable domain (other parts from reference TRBV19 and TRBJ1-1): DGGITQSPKYLFRKEGQNVTLSCEQNLNHDAMYWYRQDPGQGLRLIYYSQIVNDFQKGDIAEGYSVSREKKESFPLTVTSAQKNPTAFYLCASSIVFFSGKLNTEAFFGQGTRLTVV.

This clone was counted only a few times. The V call is TRBV19, the J call TRBJ1-1; 7 nucleotides agree with TRBD1. Germline assignment: CDR1 LNHDA and CDR2 SQIVND (reference sequence). This CDR3 comprises 15 residues. Unmatched junction bases numbered 9, after V lost 5 bases and J lost 3 bases. CDR3 bases: TGTGCCAGTAGTTTAGGACAGGACGGATACACTGAAGCTTTCTTT. Translated: CASSLGQDGYTEAFF.

This clone showed up just a few times. The chain joins TRBV15 to TRBJ2-6, with unresolved D. V was trimmed by 1 base and J by 0 bases, leaving 4 bases between them. Germline loops: CDR1 LNHNV, CDR2 YYDKDF (reference sequence). The CDR3 length is 15 residues. CDR3 bases: TGTGCCACCAGCAGAGTAGACTCTGGGGCCAACGTCCTGACTTTC. Its translation is CATSRVDSGANVLTF.

V usage is TRBV19 and J usage is TRBJ2-7; TRBD1 matches at 10 bases. The length of the CDR3 is 16 residues. Germline-derived CDR1 and CDR2 are LNHDA and SQIVND (reference sequence). Trimming cost V 5 bases and J 4 bases; bases outside gene matches: 11. CDR3 bases: TGTGCCAGTAGTGCTCCGGGACAGGGGCACCCTTACGAGCAGTACTTC. Translated, it gives CASSAPGQGHPYEQYF. Variable domain in full (rest from reference TRBV19 and TRBJ2-7): DGGITQSPKYLFRKEGQNVTLSCEQNLNHDAMYWYRQDPGQGLRLIYYSQIVNDFQKGDIAEGYSVSREKKESFPLTVTSAQKNPTAFYLCASSAPGQGHPYEQYFGPGTRLTVT.

The rearrangement uses TRBV11-2 and TRBJ2-7; 8 nucleotides match TRBD1. The germline V gene has CDR1 SGHAT and CDR2 FQNNGV. The CDR3 sequence is 15 residues long. The V and J ends lost 4 bases and 7 bases, in that order; junction bases with no gene match: 12. In DNA, the CDR3 is TGTGCCAGCAGCTCGGGACAGGCATACCTACGAGAGCAGTACTTC. Translation gives CASSSGQAYLREQYF.

The V and J genes are TRBV6-6 and TRBJ2-1; 9 bases agree with TRBD1. This CDR3 is 14 amino acids long. Trimming removed 6 bases from V and 5 bases from J; junction bases left unmatched: 5. The germline V gene has CDR1 MNHNY and CDR2 SVGAGI (reference sequence). The CDR3 region is CASSPDRGHNEQFF. The CDR3 nucleotides are TGTGCCAGCAGCCCGGACAGGGGCCACAATGAGCAGTTCTTC.

The CDR3 loop is CASSYQGLNTGELFF. The CDR3 DNA reads TGTGCCAGCAGTTACCAGGGGCTAAACACCGGGGAGCTGTTTTTT. This chain uses TRBV6-6 with TRBJ2-2; D possibly corresponds to TRBD1 (6 bases). Germline V gene lookup returns CDR1 MNHNY and CDR2 SVGAGI (reference sequence). V lost 2 bases and J lost 2, with 9 bases in between. This CDR3 spans 15 amino acids.

This clone was found once. V gene TRBV14 combines with J gene TRBJ2-7, with D possibly matching TRBD1 (6 bases). Per the germline V gene, CDR1 is SGHDN and CDR2 is FVKESK. The ends were cut back, 6 bases at V and 6 bases at J, with 15 bases in the middle. This CDR3 is 13 amino acids long. Here the CDR3 DNA reads TGTGCCAGCAGTCTATCACAGGGTTCCGAGCAGTACTTC. Its protein product is CASSLSQGSEQYF.

The CDR3 DNA follows: TGTGCCGCTAAGAGCGGAACTAACACTGAAGCTTTCTTT. Its translation is CAAKSGTNTEAFF. The genes are TRBV27 and TRBJ1-1; no reliable D call. Trimming removed 11 bases from V and 2 bases from J, with 15 bases in between. Germline V gene lookup returns CDR1 MNHEY and CDR2 SMNVEV (reference sequence). This CDR3 region has 13 residues.

The V gene is TRBV6-4, the J gene TRBJ2-2; D might be TRBD1 (6 bases). The CDR3 runs 14 residues. CDR1 and CDR2 (germline): MRHNA, SNTAGT. V was shortened by 6 bases and J by 1 base, with 9 bases between the two germline ends. The CDR3, as DNA: TGTGCCAGCAGCCCACAGGGGAACACCGGGGAGCTGTTTTTT. Translation: CASSPQGNTGELFF.

Note on this clone: At one of its ends the junction is not consistent with the germline gene, which may arise from a read error. The chain joins TRBV4-2 to TRBJ1-3; tentatively, D is TRBD1 (6 bases). Germline V gene data show CDR1 as LGHNA and CDR2 as YNFKEQ. The CDR3 totals 14 residues. The CDR3 DNA follows: TGTGCCGGCAGCCAAGGGGGAGCTGGAAACACCATATATTTT. Its translation: CAGSQGGAGNTIYF.

This clone was seen more than once but under ten times. This rearrangement joins TRBV6-5 to TRBJ1-2; the D gene is possibly TRBD1 (5 bases). The CDR3 is made up of 12 amino acids. Deletions cut 7 bases from V and 4 bases from J, with 10 bases between. CDR1 MNHEY and CDR2 SVGAGI come from the germline V gene. The CDR3 here is CASTSGGYGYTF. CDR3 DNA: TGTGCCAGCACCTCGGGGGGCTATGGCTACACCTTC.

This rearrangement joins TRBV28 to TRBJ1-5; weak D call: TRBD1 (5 bases). This CDR3 is 15 amino acids long. The germline V gene encodes CDR1 MDHEN and CDR2 SYDVKM. Deletions cut 10 bases from V and 2 bases from J, with 18 bases between. The CDR3 nucleotides are TGTGCCACCGAATCCAGGGATGGGGGCAATCAGCCCCAGCATTTT. Translating gives CATESRDGGNQPQHF. Combining the CDR3 with reference TRBV28 and TRBJ1-5 gives the whole variable domain DVKVTQSSRYLVKRTGEKVFLECVQDMDHENMFWYRQDPGLGLRLIYFSYDVKMKEKGDIPEGYSVSREKKERFSLILESASTNQTSMYLCATESRDGGNQPQHFGDGTRLSIL.

This clone appeared a few times. The chain uses TRBV28 and TRBJ2-3, with TRBD1 as a possible D gene (5 bases). The CDR3 is made up of 13 amino acids. The ends were cut back, 6 bases at V and 4 bases at J, with 11 bases in the middle. The germline CDR1 and CDR2 sequences are MDHEN and SYDVKM. The CDR3: CASSITRADTQYF. The CDR3, as DNA: TGTGCCAGCAGCATTACCAGGGCAGATACGCAGTATTTT.

This clone was picked up a small number of times. This chain uses TRBV28 with TRBJ1-1, with TRBD1 identical over 8 bases. Germline CDR1 and CDR2: MDHEN and SYDVKM. V shed 6 bases and J 2 bases; nucleotides not matched to a gene: 14. This CDR3 has 17 residues. CDR3 sequence (DNA): TGTGCCAGCAGCCCGAGGGGGACAGGCTCCTTTAACACTGAAGCTTTCTTT. This encodes CASSPRGTGSFNTEAFF. The full variable domain, with the rest looked up from reference TRBV28 and TRBJ1-1, is DVKVTQSSRYLVKRTGEKVFLECVQDMDHENMFWYRQDPGLGLRLIYFSYDVKMKEKGDIPEGYSVSREKKERFSLILESASTNQTSMYLCASSPRGTGSFNTEAFFGQGTRLTVV.

The chain recombines TRBV4-1 with TRBJ2-4, with D tentatively TRBD2 (5 bases). This CDR3 contains 18 residues. With 0 bases removed from V and 8 bases from J, the gap between germline ends came to 23 bases. CDR1 and CDR2 (germline): MGHRA, YSYEKL. The DNA of the CDR3 is TGCGCCAGCAGCCAAGACCCCAGCCGCCCACTATTGGAGGACATTCAGTACTTC. Protein: CASSQDPSRPLLEDIQYF.

The chain couples TRBV7-9 to TRBJ1-2; no clear D gene. V shed 3 bases and J shed 3 bases, with 14 bases lying between them. CDR3 length: 15 amino acids. Germline V gene sequence: CDR1 SEHNR, CDR2 FQNEAQ (reference sequence). The CDR3 nucleotides read TGTGCCAGCAGCTTGTACGGGGAAATCGACTATGGCTACACCTTC. This translates into CASSLYGEIDYGYTF.

This sequence joins TRBV19 and TRBJ1-5; TRBD1 agrees at 7 bases. The CDR3 length is 15 residues. Germline V gene lookup returns CDR1 LNHDA and CDR2 SQIVND (reference sequence). Losses at the gene ends were 0 bases for V and 7 bases for J; bases not matched to a gene: 6. Here the CDR3 reads CASSIEDRVGQPQHF. CDR3 DNA sequence: TGTGCCAGTAGTATAGAAGACAGGGTGGGACAGCCCCAGCATTTT.

The chain combines TRBV29-1 with TRBJ2-5, with TRBD2 matching 10 bases. The trim removed 4 bases at V and 5 bases at J, leaving 7 bases unmatched. The CDR3 extends over 14 amino acids. Germline V gene sequence: CDR1 SQVTM, CDR2 ANQGSEA. The CDR3 is CSVGIAGGRETQYF. The CDR3 DNA reads TGCAGCGTTGGGATAGCGGGGGGTAGGGAGACCCAGTACTTC.

This chain uses TRBV5-1 with TRBJ2-7; 7 positions match TRBD2. J lost 4 bases, V lost 4 bases, and 11 bases had no gene match. CDR1 and CDR2 from the germline V gene are SGHRS and YFSETQ. This CDR3 is built from 15 residues. CDR3 nucleotides: TGCGCCAGCAGCGGAGCGGGGCAGACTATATACGAGCAGTACTTC. It specifies CASSGAGQTIYEQYF.

The chain couples TRBV11-2 to TRBJ2-7, with D possibly matching TRBD2 (7 bases). This CDR3 region has 16 residues. Per the germline V gene, CDR1 is SGHAT and CDR2 is FQNNGV. V was pared by 0 bases and J by 0 bases, with 12 bases between. CDR3 region: CASSLEGGGLSYEQYF. As DNA, the CDR3 is TGTGCCAGCAGCTTAGAAGGGGGGGGCCTCTCCTACGAGCAGTACTTC.

This chain connects TRBV5-1 to TRBJ1-6; 10 bases are shared with TRBD1. The CDR3 is 15 residues long. V dropped 0 bases and J dropped 6; count of bases not matched to a gene: 0. The germline V gene has CDR1 SGHRS and CDR2 YFSETQ. Here the CDR3 reads CASSLGTGGNSPLHF. The CDR3 DNA reads TGCGCCAGCAGCTTGGGGACAGGGGGTAATTCACCCCTCCACTTT.

CDR3 coding DNA: TGCGCCAGCAGCTTAGGACAGTCTCCCGCCCAGTACTTC. Its translation: CASSLGQSPAQYF. The J gene is TRBJ2-5, the V gene TRBV5-1, with a weak D call TRBD1 (6 bases). In germline, CDR1 is SGHRS, CDR2 YFSETQ. The V and J ends lost 2 bases and 9 bases respectively, with 14 bases between them. CDR3 length equals 13 residues.

This clone was seen more than once but under ten times. CDR3 nucleotides: TGTGCCAGCAGTGAAGCGGCCAGGGGATGGGACTATGGCTACACCTTC. Protein product: CASSEAARGWDYGYTF. This chain links TRBV6-1 with TRBJ1-2, with a weak D call TRBD1 (6 bases). Trimming pared 0 bases from V and 3 bases from J, leaving 14 bases between. This CDR3 has 16 residues. Germline V gene lookup returns CDR1 MNHNS and CDR2 SASEGT.

The chain joins TRBV4-3 to TRBJ2-1; 9 nucleotides align to TRBD1. Germline values: CDR1 LGHNA, CDR2 YSLEER. The CDR3 loop spans 17 amino acids. V gave up 5 bases and J gave up 5 bases; unmatched junction bases: 13. Written as DNA, the CDR3 is TGCGCCAGCAGCACCAAGGCGGACAGGGGAGTGGACAATGAGCAGTTCTTC. Translating gives CASSTKADRGVDNEQFF.

V is TRBV6-5 and J is TRBJ1-2; D gene ambiguous. V was cut by 2 bases and J by 4 bases, with 14 bases left in between. The germline V gene has CDR1 MNHEY and CDR2 SVGAGI. The length of the CDR3 is 15 residues. The CDR3 loop reads CASSYLSARSYGYTF. The CDR3 nucleotides read TGTGCCAGCAGTTACCTATCGGCAAGGAGCTATGGCTACACCTTC.

The chain employs TRBV7-6 and TRBJ1-3; D perhaps matches TRBD1 (5 bases). The CDR3 is made up of 16 amino acids. V lost 2 bases and J 3 bases, leaving 14 bases between the germline ends. CDR1 is SGHVS, CDR2 FNYEAQ, per germline. The CDR3 bases are TGTGCCAGCAGCTTAAGTCAGGGAATAGATGGAAACACCATATATTTT. Translation: CASSLSQGIDGNTIYF.

V is TRBV7-6 and J is TRBJ2-1, with unresolved D. Germline lookup yields CDR1 SGHVS and CDR2 FNYEAQ. The CDR3 has 15 residues. The V end was cut by 3 bases, the J end by 0 bases, with 9 bases between. CDR3 sequence: CASSLRHNSYNEQFF. The CDR3 DNA reads TGTGCCAGCAGCTTGAGGCATAACTCCTACAATGAGCAGTTCTTC.

The chain has TRBV7-2 and TRBJ2-5, with D possibly TRBD1 on 6 matching bases. The DNA end is more similar to TRBJ2-7, so the J call may be wrong. This CDR3 has 13 amino acids. Germline CDR1 and CDR2: SGHTA and FQGNSA. The CDR3 region is CASSRPGVYEQYF. The CDR3 DNA follows: TGTGCCAGCAGCCGTCCAGGGGTCTACGAGCAGTACTTC.

The chain carries TRBV6-5 and TRBJ1-2; perhaps TRBD1 as D (6 bases). The CDR3 sequence is 14 residues long. Germline loops: CDR1 MNHEY, CDR2 SVGAGI. Trimming removed 6 bases at V and 8 bases at J, with 19 bases between. Here the CDR3 DNA reads TGTGCCAGCAGCCCTCAGGGGAAGTTGGGCGGCTACACCTTC. It translates to CASSPQGKLGGYTF.

The chain carries TRBV5-4 and TRBJ1-1; 7 bases agree with TRBD1. CDR1 and CDR2 (germline): SGHNT, YYREEE (reference sequence). The CDR3 loop spans 14 amino acids. V lost 1 base and J lost 3; bases outside the gene matches: 3. The CDR3 is CASSLTGADTEAFF. CDR3 nucleotide sequence: TGTGCCAGCAGCTTGACAGGGGCGGACACTGAAGCTTTCTTT.